Sequencing of this T cell receptor beta chain was carried out in a study of metastatic and nonmetastatic thyroid tumors. Study as a whole: Repertoires from blood and tumor or nodule tissue of malignant and benign thyroid patients were compared.

Among the patients, none had received any treatment before thyroid surgery. This CDR3 is built from 13 residues. Notes on this clone: The junction and the germline gene differ at one end; a read error may be behind it.

TCRdb ran MiXCR on the PCR reads. The table includes about 40,000 clones, 28% detected once. The clonotype originates from a male donor with papillary thyroid cancer or a benign thyroid nodule (not recorded which). Some clones in this sample may be carry-over from other donors' samples. The rearrangement links TRBV12-3 or TRBV12-4 to TRBJ1-2, with TRBD1 matching 8 bases. Input material: blood. The CDR3 protein is CTSILTGERGYTF. Written as DNA, the CDR3 is TGTACCAGCATTTTGACAGGGGAGCGTGGCTACACCTTC.